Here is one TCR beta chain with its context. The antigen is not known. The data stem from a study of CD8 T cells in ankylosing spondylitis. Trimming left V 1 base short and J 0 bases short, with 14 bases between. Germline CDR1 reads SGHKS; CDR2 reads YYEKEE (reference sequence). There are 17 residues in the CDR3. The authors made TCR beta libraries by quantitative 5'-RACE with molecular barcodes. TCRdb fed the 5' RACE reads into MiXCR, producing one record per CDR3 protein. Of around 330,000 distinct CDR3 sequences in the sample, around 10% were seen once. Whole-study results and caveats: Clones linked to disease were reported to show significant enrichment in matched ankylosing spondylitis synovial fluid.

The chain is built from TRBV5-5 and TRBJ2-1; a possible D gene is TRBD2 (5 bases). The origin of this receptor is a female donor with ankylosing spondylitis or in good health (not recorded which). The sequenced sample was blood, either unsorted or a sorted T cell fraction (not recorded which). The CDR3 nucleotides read TGTGCCAGCAGCTTGAATCGAGCGGTCAGCTCCTACAATGAGCAGTTCTTC. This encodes CASSLNRAVSSYNEQFF.